The sequence of this T cell receptor beta chain was determined in a study of CD8+ T cells in alopecia areata. The study's findings and limits: Against the mouse data, patients shared TCRs less clearly, possibly for HLA reasons. In scalp and blood, many expanded lesional clones persisted during tofacitinib. Because one nonresponder was included, the link of baseline CD8+ expansion to response is considered uncertain.

Treatment here: oral pan-JAK inhibitor, 5-10 mg twice daily. Extracted from the samples, RNA was reverse transcribed into cDNA to serve as the sequencing template. The protocol was immunoSEQ multiplex PCR, while the TCRdb copy is restricted to in-frame clones and leaves out a portion. The sample holds 200,000 to 250,000 clones, 40% to 45% seen once. Concerning this clone itself: The antigen is unknown.

The germline V gene encodes CDR1 SGHRS and CDR2 YFSETQ. CDR3 length: 15 amino acids. V was clipped by 4 bases and J by 0 bases, with 11 bases between them. The receptor comes from a human donor with alopecia areata. The chain is built from TRBV5-1 and TRBJ2-1; D gene unclear. Sequencing used CD4+ T cells sorted from blood, obtained at roughly week 38, from a patient treated with tofacitinib. CDR3 region: CASSLSQSSYNEQFF. The DNA for the CDR3 is TGCGCCAGCAGCCTGAGCCAGAGCTCCTACAATGAGCAGTTCTTC.